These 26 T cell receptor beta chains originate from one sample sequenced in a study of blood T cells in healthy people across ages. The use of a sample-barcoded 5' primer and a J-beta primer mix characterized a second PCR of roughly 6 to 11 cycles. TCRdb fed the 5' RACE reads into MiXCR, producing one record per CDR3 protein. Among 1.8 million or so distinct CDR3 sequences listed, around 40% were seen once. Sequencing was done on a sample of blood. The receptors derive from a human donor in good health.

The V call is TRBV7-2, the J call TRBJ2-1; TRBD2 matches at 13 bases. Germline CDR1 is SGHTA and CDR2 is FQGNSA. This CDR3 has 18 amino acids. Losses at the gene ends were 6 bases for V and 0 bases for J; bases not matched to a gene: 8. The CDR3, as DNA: TGTGCCAGCAGGGATGGACTAGCGGGGGCGAGCTCCTACAATGAGCAGTTCTTC. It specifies CASRDGLAGASSYNEQFF.

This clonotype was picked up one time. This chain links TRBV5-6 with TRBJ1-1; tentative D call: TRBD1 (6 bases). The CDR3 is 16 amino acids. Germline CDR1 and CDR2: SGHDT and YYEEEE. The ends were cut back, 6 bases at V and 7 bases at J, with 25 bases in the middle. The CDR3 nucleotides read TGTGCCAGCACCAAGACAGGCAACTCCCGAAAAAGTGAAGCTTTCTTT. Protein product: CASTKTGNSRKSEAFF.

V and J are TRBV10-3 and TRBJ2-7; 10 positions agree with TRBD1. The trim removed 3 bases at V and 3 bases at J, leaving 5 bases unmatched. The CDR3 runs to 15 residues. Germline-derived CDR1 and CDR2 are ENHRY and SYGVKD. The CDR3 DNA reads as TGTGCCATCAGTGACAGGGACAGGGGCTTCTACGAGCAGTACTTC. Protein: CAISDRDRGFYEQYF.

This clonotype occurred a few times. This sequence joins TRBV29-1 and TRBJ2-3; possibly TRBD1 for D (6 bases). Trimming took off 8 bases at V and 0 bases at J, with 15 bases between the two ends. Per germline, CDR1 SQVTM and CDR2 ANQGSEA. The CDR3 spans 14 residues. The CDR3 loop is CSSTGDKSTDTQYF. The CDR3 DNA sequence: TGCAGCTCGACCGGGGACAAAAGCACAGATACGCAGTATTTT.

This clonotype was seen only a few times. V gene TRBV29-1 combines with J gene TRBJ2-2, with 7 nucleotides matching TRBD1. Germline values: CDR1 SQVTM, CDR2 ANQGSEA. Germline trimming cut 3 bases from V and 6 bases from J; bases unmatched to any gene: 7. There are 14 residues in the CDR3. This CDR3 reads CSVETGKFPGELFF. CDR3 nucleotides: TGCAGCGTTGAGACAGGGAAGTTTCCCGGGGAGCTGTTTTTT.

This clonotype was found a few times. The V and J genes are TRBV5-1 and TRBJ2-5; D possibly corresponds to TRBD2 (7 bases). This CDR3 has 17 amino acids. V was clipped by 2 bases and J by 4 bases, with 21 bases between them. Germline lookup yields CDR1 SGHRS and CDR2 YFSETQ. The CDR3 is CASSLAPGIAGAETQYF. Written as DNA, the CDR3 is TGCGCCAGCAGCTTAGCTCCGGGCATCGCGGGGGCAGAGACCCAGTACTTC.

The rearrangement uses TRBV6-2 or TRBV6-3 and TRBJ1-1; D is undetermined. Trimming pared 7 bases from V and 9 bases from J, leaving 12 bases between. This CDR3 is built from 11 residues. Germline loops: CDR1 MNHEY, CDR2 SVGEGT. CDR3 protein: CASTNGQKAFF. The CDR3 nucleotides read TGTGCCAGCACCAACGGGCAGAAAGCTTTCTTT.

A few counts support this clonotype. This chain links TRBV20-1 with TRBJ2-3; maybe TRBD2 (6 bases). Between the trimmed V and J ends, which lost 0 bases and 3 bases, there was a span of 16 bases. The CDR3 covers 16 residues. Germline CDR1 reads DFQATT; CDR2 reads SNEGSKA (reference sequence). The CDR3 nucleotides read TGCAGTGCTAGAGATCAACTACGGCGGGGAACAGATACGCAGTATTTT. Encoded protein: CSARDQLRRGTDTQYF.

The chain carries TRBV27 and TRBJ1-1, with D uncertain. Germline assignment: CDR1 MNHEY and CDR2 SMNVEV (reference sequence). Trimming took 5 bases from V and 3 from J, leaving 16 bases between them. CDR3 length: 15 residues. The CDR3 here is CASSPAGVMDTEAFF. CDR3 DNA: TGTGCCAGCAGTCCCGCCGGGGTGATGGACACTGAAGCTTTCTTT.

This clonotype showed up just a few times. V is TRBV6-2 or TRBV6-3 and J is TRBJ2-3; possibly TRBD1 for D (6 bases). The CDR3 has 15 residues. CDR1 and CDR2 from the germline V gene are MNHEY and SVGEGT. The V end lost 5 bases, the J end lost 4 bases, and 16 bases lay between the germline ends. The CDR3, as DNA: TGTGCCAGCAGTACCCTACAGGGCTACCCAGATACGCAGTATTTT. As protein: CASSTLQGYPDTQYF.

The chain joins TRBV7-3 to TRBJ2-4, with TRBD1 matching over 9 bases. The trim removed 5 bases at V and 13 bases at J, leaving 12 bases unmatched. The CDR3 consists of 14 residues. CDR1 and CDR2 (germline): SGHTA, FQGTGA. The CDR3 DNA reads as TGTGCCAGCAGCCCGGGACAGGGTATCGATGAGCAGTACTTC. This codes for CASSPGQGIDEQYF.

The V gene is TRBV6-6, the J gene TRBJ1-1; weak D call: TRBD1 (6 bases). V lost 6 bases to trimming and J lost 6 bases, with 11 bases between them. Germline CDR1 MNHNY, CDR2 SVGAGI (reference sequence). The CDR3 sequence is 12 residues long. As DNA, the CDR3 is TGTGCCAGCAGGGGGACATTACCTGAAGCTTTCTTT. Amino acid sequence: CASRGTLPEAFF.

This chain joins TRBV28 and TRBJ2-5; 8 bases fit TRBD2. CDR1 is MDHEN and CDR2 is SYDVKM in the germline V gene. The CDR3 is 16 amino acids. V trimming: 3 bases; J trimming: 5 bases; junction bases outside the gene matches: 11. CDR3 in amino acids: CASSFWTSSMVETQYF. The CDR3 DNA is TGTGCCAGCAGTTTTTGGACTAGCTCTATGGTGGAGACCCAGTACTTC.

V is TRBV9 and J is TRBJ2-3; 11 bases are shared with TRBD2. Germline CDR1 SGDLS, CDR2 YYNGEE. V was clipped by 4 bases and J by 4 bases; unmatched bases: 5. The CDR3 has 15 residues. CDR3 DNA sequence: TGTGCCAGCAGCCGTAGCGGGGGGGACGCAGATACGCAGTATTTT. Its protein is CASSRSGGDADTQYF. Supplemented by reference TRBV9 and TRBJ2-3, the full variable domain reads DSGVTQTPKHLITATGQRVTLRCSPRSGDLSVYWYQQSLDQGLQFLIQYYNGEERAKGNILERFSAQQFPDLHSELNLSSLELGDSALYFCASSRSGGDADTQYFGPGTRLTVL.

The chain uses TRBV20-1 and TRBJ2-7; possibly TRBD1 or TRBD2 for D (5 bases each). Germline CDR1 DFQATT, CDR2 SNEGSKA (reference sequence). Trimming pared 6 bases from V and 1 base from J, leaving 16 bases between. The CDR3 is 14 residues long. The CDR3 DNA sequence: TGCAGTGCCAGAAGAGGGGAATTATCCTACGAGCAGTACTTC. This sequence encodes CSARRGELSYEQYF.

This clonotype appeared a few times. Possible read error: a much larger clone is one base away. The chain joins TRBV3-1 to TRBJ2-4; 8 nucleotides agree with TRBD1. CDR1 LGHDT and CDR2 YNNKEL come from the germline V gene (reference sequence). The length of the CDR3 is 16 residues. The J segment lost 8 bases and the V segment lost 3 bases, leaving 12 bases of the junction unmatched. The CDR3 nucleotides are TGTGCCAGCAGCCAGGCAGGGGGCTCCCATCCGGACATTCAGTACTTC. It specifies CASSQAGGSHPDIQYF.

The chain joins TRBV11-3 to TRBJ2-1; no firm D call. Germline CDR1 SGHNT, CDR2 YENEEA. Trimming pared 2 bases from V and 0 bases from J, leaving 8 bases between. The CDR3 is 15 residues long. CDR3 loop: CASSLWALSYNEQFF. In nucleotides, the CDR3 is TGTGCCAGCAGCTTATGGGCACTCTCCTACAATGAGCAGTTCTTC.

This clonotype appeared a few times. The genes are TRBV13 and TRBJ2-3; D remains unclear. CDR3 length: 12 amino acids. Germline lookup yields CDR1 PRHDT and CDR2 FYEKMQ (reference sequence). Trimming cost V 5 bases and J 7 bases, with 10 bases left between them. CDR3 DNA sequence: TGTGCCAGCAGCCTCGCGTCACATACGCAGTATTTT. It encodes CASSLASHTQYF.

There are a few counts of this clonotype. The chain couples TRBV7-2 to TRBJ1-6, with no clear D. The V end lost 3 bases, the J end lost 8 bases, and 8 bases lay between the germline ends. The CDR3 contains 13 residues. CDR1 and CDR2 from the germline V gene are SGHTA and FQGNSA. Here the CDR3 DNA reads TGTGCCAGCAGCTTCGGGCCGTATTCACCCCTCCACTTT. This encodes CASSFGPYSPLHF.

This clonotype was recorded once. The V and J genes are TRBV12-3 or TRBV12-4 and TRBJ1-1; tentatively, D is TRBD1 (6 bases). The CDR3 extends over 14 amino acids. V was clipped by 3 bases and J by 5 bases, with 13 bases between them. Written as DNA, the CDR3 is TGTGCCAGCAGTTTTACTGGACAGTTAACTGAAGCTTTCTTT. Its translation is CASSFTGQLTEAFF.

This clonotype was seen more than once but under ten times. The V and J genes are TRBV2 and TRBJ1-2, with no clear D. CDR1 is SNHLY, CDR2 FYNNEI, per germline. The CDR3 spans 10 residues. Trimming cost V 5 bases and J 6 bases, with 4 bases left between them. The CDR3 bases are TGTGCCAGCAGTATTGATGGCTACACCTTC. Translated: CASSIDGYTF.

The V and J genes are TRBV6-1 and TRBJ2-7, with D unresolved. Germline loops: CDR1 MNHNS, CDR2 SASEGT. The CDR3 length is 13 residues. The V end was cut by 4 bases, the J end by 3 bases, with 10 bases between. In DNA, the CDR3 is TGTGCCAGCAGTGTCACGGACCTCTACGAGCAGTACTTC. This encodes CASSVTDLYEQYF.

DNA for the CDR3: TGTGCCAGCAGCCTAATAGACGGGACATTAGGGCACAATGAGCAGTTCTTC. Protein sequence: CASSLIDGTLGHNEQFF. V usage is TRBV5-4 and J usage is TRBJ2-1, with D possibly being TRBD1 (6 bases). The V gene lost 4 bases and the J gene lost 5 bases, with 22 bases spanning the gap. Germline V gives CDR1 SGHNT, CDR2 YYREEE (reference sequence). This CDR3 is built from 17 residues.

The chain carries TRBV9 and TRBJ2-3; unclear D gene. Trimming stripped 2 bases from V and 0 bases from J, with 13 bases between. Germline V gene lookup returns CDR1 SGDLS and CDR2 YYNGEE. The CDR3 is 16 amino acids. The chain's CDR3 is CASSVGPAASTDTQYF. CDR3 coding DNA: TGTGCCAGCAGCGTGGGTCCGGCCGCTAGCACAGATACGCAGTATTTT.

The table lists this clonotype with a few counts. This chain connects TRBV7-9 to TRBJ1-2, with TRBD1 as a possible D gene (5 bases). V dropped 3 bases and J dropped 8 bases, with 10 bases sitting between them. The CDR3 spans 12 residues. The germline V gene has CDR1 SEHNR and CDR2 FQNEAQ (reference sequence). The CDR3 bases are TGTGCCAGCAGCTTGAGTGAGGGGGGCTACACCTTC. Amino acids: CASSLSEGGYTF.

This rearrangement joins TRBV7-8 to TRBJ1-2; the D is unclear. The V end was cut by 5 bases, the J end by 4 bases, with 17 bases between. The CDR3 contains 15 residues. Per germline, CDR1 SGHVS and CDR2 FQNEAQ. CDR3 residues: CASSPQEGSRYGYTF. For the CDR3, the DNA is TGTGCCAGCAGCCCACAAGAGGGCAGCCGCTATGGCTACACCTTC. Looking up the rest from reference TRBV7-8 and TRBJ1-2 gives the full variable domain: GAGVSQSPRYKVAKRGQDVALRCDPISGHVSLFWYQQALGQGPEFLTYFQNEAQLDKSGLPSDRFFAERPEGSVSTLKIQRTQQEDSAVYLCASSPQEGSRYGYTFGSGTRLTVV.